This TCR beta chain was identified during a study of blood T cell repertoires in COVID-19. The protocol was immunoSEQ multiplex PCR, while the TCRdb copy is restricted to in-frame clones and leaves out a portion. The profile shows 60,000 to 85,000 clones, more than 75% of them singletons. CDR1 and CDR2 (germline): LNHNV, YYDKDF (reference sequence). V was pared by 1 base and J by 4 bases, with 10 bases between. The CDR3 contains 14 residues. The sequencing sample was made of peripheral blood. The source of this sequence is a human donor in a cohort sampled during active COVID-19. V gene TRBV15 combines with J gene TRBJ2-5, with D maybe TRBD2 (5 bases). Here the CDR3 DNA reads TGTGCCACCAGCAGAGGGGCTAGCAGAGAGACCCAGTACTTC. It codes for CATSRGASRETQYF.